This TCR beta chain comes out of a study of shared clonotypes between healthy human individuals. Study-wide findings and caveats: In having few donors, the study represented limited genetic and exposure-history diversity.

As to this clone: Its antigen is currently unknown.

The V end lost 6 bases, the J end lost 4 bases, and 11 bases lay between the germline ends. Germline V gives CDR1 MNHEY, CDR2 SVGAGI. The CDR3 is 13 residues long. Deep-level assay runs were performed. Authors' processing steps: Junction-only sequences produced by ImmunoSEQ had no quality scores, so filtering differed. The table came from immunoSEQ multiplex PCR; TCRdb's copy has only in-frame clones and leaves some out. That table is the source of V, J and clone size, and D and trimming were worked out from the DNA. The sample consists of about 560,000 clones, 70% to 80% of them appearing once. The sample comprised PBMCs. V and J are TRBV6-5 and TRBJ2-3; TRBD1 is a possible D gene (6 bases). This receptor was taken from a woman aged 40 to 55 in good health. Some clones in this sample may be carry-over from other donors' samples. CDR3 coding DNA: TGTGCCAGCAGCAAGAGGACAGCAGATACGCAGTATTTT. As protein: CASSKRTADTQYF.